These T cell receptor beta chains were read from a single sample in a study of a mutant IDH1 vaccine in newly diagnosed glioma. The method was immunoSEQ multiplex PCR; TCRdb's version includes in-frame clones alone and lacks a portion of them. The sample includes 110,000 or so clones, roughly 90% of them seen just once. No antigens are known for them. The sample was PBMCs, taken from a glioma patient whose treatment included an IDH1 peptide vaccine. Every receptor here comes from a woman aged 50 to 60 with glioma. CDR3s include the opening cysteine and the closing phenylalanine or tryptophan. The order of the fields is CDR3 length, V gene, clone size, D gene, J gene, CDR3 protein, CDR3 DNA. A D gene is named only where the DNA matches it firmly. Rows may omit the clone size; those that give it use once, few, many or a size class.

15	TRBV30	.	TRBD2	TRBJ2-7	CAWSAPQAGKGEQYF	TGTGCCTGGAGCGCCCCACAAGCGGGAAAGGGCGAGCAGTACTTC
18	TRBV5-5	.	TRBD2	TRBJ2-7	CASSLTSGALRGSYEQYF	TGTGCCAGCAGCCTGACTAGCGGGGCGCTCCGCGGCTCCTACGAGCAGTACTTC
12	TRBV7-9	.	.	TRBJ2-2	CASSFVTGELFF	TGTGCCAGCAGCTTCGTCACCGGGGAGCTGTTTTTT
13	TRBV6-4	.	.	TRBJ1-1	CASSGEGGTEAFF	TGTGCCAGCAGTGGGGAGGGGGGCACTGAAGCTTTCTTT
16	TRBV27	.	.	TRBJ2-5	CASSLSHRTTQETQYF	TGTGCCAGCAGTTTATCCCACCGGACTACACAAGAGACCCAGTACTTC
19	TRBV4-2	.	TRBD1	TRBJ2-6	CASSRKRYRGSSGANVLTF	TGTGCCAGCAGCCGCAAAAGGTACAGGGGAAGCTCTGGGGCCAACGTCCTGACTTTC
16	TRBV5-1	.	TRBD2	TRBJ2-7	CASSPPGGIKHYEQYF	TGCGCCAGCAGCCCACCCGGGGGGATCAAACACTACGAGCAGTACTTC
14	TRBV18	once	.	TRBJ1-1	CASSPAQGGTEAFF	TGTGCCAGCTCACCGGCACAGGGTGGCACTGAAGCTTTCTTT
14	TRBV7-3	.	.	TRBJ2-3	CASSLGQGPDTQYF	TGTGCCAGCAGTTTAGGACAAGGTCCAGATACGCAGTATTTT
15	TRBV28	once	TRBD1	TRBJ2-3	CASSTDRVSTDTQYF	TGTGCCAGCAGCACCGACAGGGTTTCCACAGATACGCAGTATTTT
11	TRBV11-2	.	.	TRBJ2-5	CASSFRETQYF	TGTGCCAGCAGCTTTCGTGAGACCCAGTACTTC
16	TRBV19	few	TRBD1	TRBJ2-7	CASSILPGTGVLRQYF	TGTGCCAGTAGTATTTTACCCGGGACAGGGGTGCTCAGGCAGTACTTC
14	TRBV13	.	TRBD2	TRBJ2-1	CASSLAGHNNEQFF	TGTGCCAGCAGCCTAGCGGGACACAACAATGAGCAGTTCTTC
15	TRBV28	.	TRBD2	TRBJ2-7	CASISSGKNLYEQYF	TGTGCCAGCATCAGTAGCGGGAAAAATCTCTACGAGCAGTACTTC
13	TRBV19	.	TRBD1	TRBJ1-2	CASRSQGANGYTF	TGTGCCAGTAGGTCACAGGGGGCAAATGGCTACACCTTC
14	TRBV10-3	few	TRBD1	TRBJ2-7	CAIKTGTEAYEQYF	TGTGCCATCAAAACCGGGACAGAAGCCTACGAGCAGTACTTC
14	TRBV2	.	.	TRBJ2-5	CASSGGQGRNTQYF	TGTGCCAGCAGTGGGGGTCAGGGGAGGAATACCCAGTACTTC
15	TRBV9	.	TRBD2	TRBJ2-7	CASSAALAGPYEQYF	TGTGCCAGCAGCGCGGCCCTAGCGGGGCCCTACGAGCAGTACTTC
12	TRBV10-3	.	.	TRBJ1-2	CATMDVSYGYTF	TGTGCCACGATGGACGTCAGTTATGGCTACACCTTC
17	TRBV15	.	TRBD1	TRBJ1-2	CATSRIIGAGGDYGYTF	TGTGCCACCAGCAGAATTATCGGCGCAGGGGGGGACTATGGCTACACCTTC
17	TRBV4-1	.	TRBD2	TRBJ2-3	CASSQLPGLALGDTQYF	TGCGCCAGCAGCCAGCTGCCGGGACTAGCGCTGGGGGATACGCAGTATTTT
15	TRBV27	once	TRBD2	TRBJ2-1	CASSPRTSGHNEQFF	TGTGCCAGCAGTCCCCGGACTAGCGGACACAATGAGCAGTTCTTC
15	TRBV5-1	.	.	TRBJ2-5	CASSSGTPGVGTQYF	TGCGCCAGCAGCTCTGGAACGCCAGGGGTCGGGACCCAGTACTTC
13	TRBV11-2	.	.	TRBJ1-2	CASSLGNSYGYTF	TGTGCCAGCAGCTTAGGGAACAGCTATGGCTACACCTTC
14	TRBV5-1	.	TRBD1	TRBJ2-2	CASRTGGNTGELFF	TGCGCCAGCCGGACAGGGGGGAACACCGGGGAGCTGTTTTTT
16	TRBV27	once	.	TRBJ1-4	CASSSLGRGMEEKLFF	TGTGCCAGCAGTTCACTGGGAAGGGGGATGGAAGAAAAACTGTTTTTT
12	TRBV6-1	once	.	TRBJ1-2	CASSEVSVGYTF	TGTGCCAGCAGTGAAGTCTCAGTTGGCTACACCTTC
13	TRBV9	.	TRBD1	TRBJ1-2	CASSVGAGGSYTF	TGTGCCAGCAGCGTAGGGGCAGGGGGCAGCTACACCTTC
11	TRBV7-9	.	.	TRBJ2-5	CASSPSETQYF	TGTGCCAGCAGCCCATCGGAGACCCAGTACTTC
15	TRBV5-1	.	.	TRBJ2-6	CASSLLGVGANVLTF	TGTGCCAGCAGCTTGTTGGGGGTAGGGGCCAACGTCCTGACTTTC
15	TRBV5-1	.	.	TRBJ2-7	CASSLESYGSYEQYF	TGCGCCAGCAGCTTGGAAAGCTACGGCTCCTACGAGCAGTACTTC
14	TRBV18	.	.	TRBJ1-6	CASSPGPDNSPLHF	TGTGCCAGCTCACCAGGCCCAGATAATTCACCCCTCCACTTT
11	TRBV20-1	.	.	TRBJ2-1	CSASTGYEQFF	TGCAGTGCTAGTACAGGGTATGAGCAGTTCTTC
12	TRBV10-3	.	TRBD1	TRBJ1-2	CAISLTGLGYTF	TGTGCCATCAGCTTGACAGGGCTTGGCTACACCTTC
13	TRBV18	few	.	TRBJ1-1	CASSPGAGLEAFF	TGTGCCAGCTCACCAGGGGCAGGGCTAGAAGCTTTCTTT
16	TRBV6-1	once	TRBD1	TRBJ2-2	CASSGWTGGNTGELFF	TGTGCCAGCAGTGGATGGACAGGGGGCAACACCGGGGAGCTGTTTTTT
13	TRBV6-6	.	.	TRBJ2-1	CASSYFPINEQFF	TGTGCCAGCAGTTACTTTCCCATCAATGAGCAGTTCTTC
15	TRBV7-3	.	.	TRBJ1-6	CASSLNGAGNSPLHF	TGTGCCAGCAGCTTAAATGGGGCTGGGAATTCACCCCTCCACTTT
14	TRBV29-1	.	.	TRBJ1-5	CSAAGQGHNQPQHF	TGCAGCGCCGCGGGGCAGGGGCACAATCAGCCCCAGCATTTT
15	TRBV19	few	.	TRBJ2-1	CATAVGDGSYNEQFF	TGTGCCACCGCAGTAGGGGACGGGTCCTACAATGAGCAGTTCTTC
14	TRBV28	.	.	TRBJ1-5	CASSRGGSNQPQHF	TGTGCCAGCAGTCGGGGGGGAAGCAATCAGCCCCAGCATTTT
15	TRBV11-2	.	.	TRBJ2-7	CASSLVGGGSYEQYF	TGTGCCAGCAGCTTAGTTGGTGGGGGCTCCTACGAGCAGTACTTC
13	TRBV6-1	.	TRBD2	TRBJ2-1	CASMREGYNEQFF	TGTGCCAGCATGCGGGAGGGATACAATGAGCAGTTCTTC
13	TRBV27	.	.	TRBJ1-1	CASRPGVRTEAFF	TGTGCCAGCAGGCCAGGGGTGCGCACTGAAGCTTTCTTT
13	TRBV6-1	.	.	TRBJ2-5	CASSDGYQETQYF	TGTGCCAGCAGTGATGGCTACCAAGAGACCCAGTACTTC
11	TRBV2	.	.	TRBJ2-7	CASSETHQGYF	TGTGCCAGCAGTGAAACGCATCAGGGGTACTTC
12	TRBV21-1	.	.	TRBJ2-7	CASSRTGREQYF	TGTGCCAGCAGCAGGACAGGAAGGGAGCAGTACTTC
11	TRBV13	.	.	TRBJ2-1	CASSLVLEQFF	TGTGCCAGCAGCTTAGTACTAGAGCAGTTCTTC
15	TRBV15	.	TRBD2	TRBJ2-1	CATSSVPSGVNEQFF	TGTGCCACCAGCTCAGTCCCTAGCGGGGTCAATGAGCAGTTCTTC
13	TRBV6-5	.	.	TRBJ2-5	CASSYDSEETQYF	TGTGCCAGCAGTTACGACAGCGAAGAGACCCAGTACTTC
19	TRBV5-5	.	TRBD1	TRBJ2-1	CASSSTGTGGMGSYNEQFF	TGTGCCAGCAGTTCTACCGGGACAGGGGGCATGGGCTCCTACAATGAGCAGTTCTTC
18	TRBV30	.	TRBD2	TRBJ2-5	CAWSKQGAPSGRAETQYF	TGTGCCTGGAGTAAGCAGGGGGCACCGAGCGGGAGGGCAGAGACCCAGTACTTC
16	TRBV28	.	TRBD2	TRBJ2-3	CASNHYLAGGWDTQYF	TGTGCCAGCAACCACTATCTGGCGGGAGGATGGGATACGCAGTATTTT
14	TRBV7-2	.	.	TRBJ2-5	CASSHRQIQETQYF	TGTGCCAGCAGTCACAGACAGATCCAAGAGACCCAGTACTTC
13	TRBV28	.	.	TRBJ2-7	CASSLSSPSWQYF	TGTGCCAGCAGTTTATCTTCTCCCTCCTGGCAGTACTTC
14	TRBV29-1	.	.	TRBJ2-7	CSVEVSGIPYEQYF	TGCAGCGTTGAAGTTAGCGGAATCCCCTACGAGCAGTACTTC
13	TRBV5-1	.	.	TRBJ1-4	CASSLGSHEKLFF	TGCGCCAGCAGCTTGGGGTCACATGAAAAACTGTTTTTT
16	TRBV7-8	.	.	TRBJ2-2	CASSLEASENTGELFF	TGTGCCAGCAGCTTAGAGGCTAGCGAGAACACCGGGGAGCTGTTTTTT
16	TRBV27	.	.	TRBJ2-3	CASSKRLPGGPDTQYF	TGTGCCAGCAGTAAGCGCCTCCCTGGAGGGCCAGATACGCAGTATTTT
14	TRBV30	.	.	TRBJ2-1	CAWSPLGAHNERFF	TGTGCCTGGAGTCCCCTTGGGGCCCACAATGAGCGGTTCTTC